This passage covers 28 T cell receptor beta chains from one sample sequenced in a study of long-term antiretroviral therapy in people with HIV. At the survey level, the v3.0 immunoSEQ assay was run. Profiling relied on immunoSEQ multiplex PCR, and the TCRdb table lists in-frame clones only, not all of them. Of 35,000 or so clones detected, 60% to 85% appear once; the ten largest clones hold 7.1%. This material consisted of unsorted PBMCs, taken 2 years after starting antiretroviral therapy. The receptor set was obtained from a woman aged 45-65 years with HIV.

The rearrangement links TRBV27 to TRBJ1-2, with unresolved D. There are 14 residues in the CDR3. Germline CDR1 reads MNHEY; CDR2 reads SMNVEV (reference sequence). Between the trimmed V and J ends, which lost 0 bases and 2 bases, there was a span of 7 bases. The CDR3 sequence is CASSLSRENYGYTF. The CDR3 nucleotides are TGTGCCAGCAGTTTATCGCGGGAAAACTATGGCTACACCTTC.

This clone has a handful of counts. The rearrangement uses TRBV30 and TRBJ1-2; D unresolved. The CDR3 covers 13 residues. CDR1 GTSNPN and CDR2 SVGIG come from the germline V gene (reference sequence). V was pared by 0 bases and J by 1 base, with 6 bases between. The DNA for the CDR3 is TGTGCCTGGAGTGTATGGAATAACTATGGCTACACCTTC. This codes for CAWSVWNNYGYTF.

This chain connects TRBV5-1 to TRBJ2-5; 9 nucleotides match TRBD2. Germline lookup yields CDR1 SGHRS and CDR2 YFSETQ. Losses at the gene ends were 5 bases for V and 4 bases for J; bases not matched to a gene: 3. This CDR3 has 13 residues. The CDR3 reads CASSGGGVETQYF. CDR3 in DNA: TGCGCCAGCAGTGGCGGGGGGGTAGAGACCCAGTACTTC.

In its sample, this clone ranks as medium-sized (0.01 to 0.1%). V is TRBV5-1 and J is TRBJ2-1; TRBD2 agrees at 12 bases. V shed 4 bases and J 4 bases; nucleotides not matched to a gene: 3. The CDR3 totals 15 residues. The germline V gene encodes CDR1 SGHRS and CDR2 YFSETQ. This CDR3 reads CASSIGLAGYNEQFF. The CDR3 bases are TGCGCCAGCAGCATAGGACTAGCGGGGTACAATGAGCAGTTCTTC.

This chain joins TRBV27 and TRBJ1-1; the match to TRBD1 covers 8 bases. The germline gives CDR1 MNHEY, CDR2 SMNVEV (reference sequence). CDR3 size: 16 residues. After removal of 5 bases from V and 3 bases from J, the junction contained 11 bases not matched to a gene. The CDR3, as DNA: TGTGCCAGCAGTCGACTGACAGGGGTCACGGACACTGAAGCTTTCTTT. Its protein is CASSRLTGVTDTEAFF.

The chain combines TRBV5-6 with TRBJ2-2; 8 bases line up with TRBD2. Germline CDR1 is SGHDT and CDR2 is YYEEEE. V trimming: 1 base; J trimming: 1 base; junction bases outside the gene matches: 6. This CDR3 contains 17 residues. The DNA for the CDR3 is TGTGCCAGCAGCTTGTGGAGCGGGGGACGGAACACCGGGGAGCTGTTTTTT. As protein: CASSLWSGGRNTGELFF.

V and J are TRBV5-1 and TRBJ1-2; D is uncertain. Germline V gives CDR1 SGHRS, CDR2 YFSETQ. Trimming left V 0 bases short and J 8 bases short, with 14 bases between. The CDR3 sequence is 14 residues long. CDR3 in amino acids: CASSLEVRGMGYTF. CDR3 in DNA: TGCGCCAGCAGCTTGGAAGTCCGGGGAATGGGCTACACCTTC.

The J gene is TRBJ2-1, the V gene TRBV9; D might be TRBD2 (7 bases). CDR1 and CDR2 from the germline V gene are SGDLS and YYNGEE. V lost 0 bases and J 6 bases, leaving 19 bases between the germline ends. The CDR3 has 17 amino acids. The CDR3: CASSVDSRTGGVNEQFF. DNA for the CDR3: TGTGCCAGCAGCGTAGATAGTAGGACGGGGGGCGTCAATGAGCAGTTCTTC. Full variable domain (rest looked up from reference TRBV9 and TRBJ2-1): DSGVTQTPKHLITATGQRVTLRCSPRSGDLSVYWYQQSLDQGLQFLIQYYNGEERAKGNILERFSAQQFPDLHSELNLSSLELGDSALYFCASSVDSRTGGVNEQFFGPGTRLTVL.

This rearrangement joins TRBV9 to TRBJ1-4; no definite D call. CDR1 SGDLS and CDR2 YYNGEE come from the germline V gene. The CDR3 has 15 amino acids. Between the trimmed V and J ends, which lost 0 bases and 4 bases, there was a span of 10 bases. The CDR3 region has the DNA TGTGCCAGCAGCGTAGAGGGCAGAAATAATGAAAAACTGTTTTTT. This codes for CASSVEGRNNEKLFF.

The chain is built from TRBV9 and TRBJ2-3; 11 bases are a match to TRBD2. CDR1 SGDLS and CDR2 YYNGEE come from the germline V gene. The V gene end was trimmed by 3 bases and the J gene end by 5 bases; junction bases not matched to a gene: 8. This CDR3 is 16 amino acids long. The CDR3 DNA sequence: TGTGCCAGCAGCGACAGTAGCGGGGGGGCGGGAGATACGCAGTATTTT. It encodes CASSDSSGGAGDTQYF.

This clone was seen a few times. Other DNA sequences within the sample encode an identical CDR3. The chain combines TRBV10-2 with TRBJ1-2; D is ambiguous. The CDR3 runs to 13 residues. Germline V lookup: CDR1 WSHSY, CDR2 SAAADI. V shed 3 bases and J shed 10 bases, with 15 bases lying between them. CDR3 sequence reads: CASSDRGGGDYTF. CDR3 in DNA: TGCGCCAGCAGTGACAGAGGAGGAGGCGACTACACCTTC.

This clone turned up a few times. This chain joins TRBV28 and TRBJ1-2, with D uncertain. Germline V gives CDR1 MDHEN, CDR2 SYDVKM. Trimming left V 6 bases short and J 4 bases short, with 15 bases between. The length of the CDR3 is 14 residues. The CDR3: CASRSSKSTYGYTF. CDR3 sequence (DNA): TGTGCCAGCAGGTCAAGTAAGAGTACCTATGGCTACACCTTC.

V gene TRBV11-2 combines with J gene TRBJ2-2; 9 nucleotides match TRBD1. Germline V gene sequence: CDR1 SGHAT, CDR2 FQNNGV. After removal of 3 bases from V and 2 bases from J, the junction contained 10 bases not matched to a gene. CDR3 length: 18 residues. CDR3 sequence: CASSFSLPGQGNTGELFF. The CDR3 coding sequence is TGTGCCAGCAGCTTCTCCTTACCGGGACAGGGTAACACCGGGGAGCTGTTTTTT. The whole variable domain, filled in from reference TRBV11-2 and TRBJ2-2, reads EAGVAQSPRYKIIEKRQSVAFWCNPISGHATLYWYQQILGQGPKLLIQFQNNGVVDDSQLPKDRFSAERLKGVDSTLKIQPAKLEDSAVYLCASSFSLPGQGNTGELFFGEGSRLTVL.

The CDR3 here is CASSLDGAGYEQYF. The DNA for the CDR3 is TGTGCCAGCAGCTTGGATGGGGCGGGCTACGAGCAGTACTTC. J is TRBJ2-7 and V is TRBV5-8, with D perhaps given as TRBD1 or TRBD2 (5 bases each). Trimming pared 0 bases from V and 3 bases from J, leaving 10 bases between. The CDR3 contains 14 residues. The germline V gene encodes CDR1 SGHTS and CDR2 YDEGEE. Filled out from reference TRBV5-8 and TRBJ2-7, the complete variable domain reads EAGVTQSPTHLIKTRGQQATLRCSPISGHTSVYWYQQALGLGLQFLLWYDEGEERNRGNFPPRFSGRQFPNYSSELNVNALELEDSALYLCASSLDGAGYEQYFGPGTRLTVT.

J is TRBJ2-7 and V is TRBV5-6, with D unclear. The CDR3 is 14 amino acids. Trimming stripped 1 base from V and 5 bases from J, with 13 bases between. The germline CDR1 and CDR2 sequences are SGHDT and YYEEEE. The CDR3 sequence is CASSLSALRDEQYV. The CDR3 DNA sequence: TGTGCCAGCAGCTTGTCGGCCCTACGGGACGAGCAGTACGTC.

The chain is built from TRBV10-3 and TRBJ2-5; 11 bases align to TRBD2. Germline CDR1 reads ENHRY; CDR2 reads SYGVKD. V lost 3 bases, J lost 5 bases, and 5 bases stayed unmatched. This CDR3 spans 15 amino acids. The CDR3 DNA reads as TGTGCCATCAGTGACCCGACTAGCGGGGTGGAGACCCAGTACTTC. Translation: CAISDPTSGVETQYF.

The chain is built from TRBV30 and TRBJ1-2, with 10 nucleotides matching TRBD1. V was clipped by 4 bases and J by 5 bases; unmatched bases: 4. The length of the CDR3 is 13 residues. The germline gives CDR1 GTSNPN, CDR2 SVGIG (reference sequence). The CDR3 loop is CAWTTDRGYGYTF. CDR3 sequence (DNA): TGTGCCTGGACGACGGACAGGGGGTATGGCTACACCTTC.

This clone showed up just a few times. The J gene is TRBJ1-1, the V gene TRBV7-9; 7 bases match TRBD1. Germline V lookup: CDR1 SEHNR, CDR2 FQNEAQ (reference sequence). This CDR3 has 12 residues. With 8 bases clipped from V and 1 base from J, the junction kept 1 base outside the gene matches. The CDR3 DNA sequence: TGTGCCAGCCGACAGGGGAACACTGAAGCTTTCTTT. The encoded protein is CASRQGNTEAFF.

The V and J genes are TRBV5-6 and TRBJ1-6; D is ambiguous. The length of the CDR3 is 16 residues. Germline-derived CDR1 and CDR2 are SGHDT and YYEEEE. V lost 1 base, J lost 3 bases, and 11 bases lay in between. The chain's CDR3 is CASSLRQMRYNSPLHF. The CDR3 nucleotides are TGTGCCAGCAGCTTGAGGCAGATGCGCTATAATTCACCCCTCCACTTT.

This chain joins TRBV9 and TRBJ2-5, with D possibly TRBD1 on 6 matching bases. The CDR3 is 17 residues long. V was shortened by 4 bases and J by 6 bases, with 25 bases between the two germline ends. Per the germline V gene, CDR1 is SGDLS and CDR2 is YYNGEE. The CDR3 region has the DNA TGTGCCAGCAGCCTCGATGGAGGAGGCAGGGGAACGCAGACCCAGTACTTC. Its translation: CASSLDGGGRGTQTQYF.

The chain recombines TRBV7-3 with TRBJ1-1; no definite D call. The CDR3 totals 15 residues. V shed 5 bases and J shed 0 bases, with 13 bases lying between them. The germline V gene encodes CDR1 SGHTA and CDR2 FQGTGA. The CDR3 DNA reads as TGTGCCAGCAGCCTTGAACACCGTATGAACACTGAAGCTTTCTTT. Amino acid sequence: CASSLEHRMNTEAFF.

V gene TRBV7-9 combines with J gene TRBJ1-6, with D maybe TRBD1 (5 bases). V was cut by 5 bases and J by 8 bases, with 13 bases left in between. Germline V lookup: CDR1 SEHNR, CDR2 FQNEAQ (reference sequence). This CDR3 has 14 residues. CDR3 coding DNA: TGTGCCAGCAGCCCAGACCTGACAGATTCACCCCTCCACTTT. It translates to CASSPDLTDSPLHF.

This clone was picked up one time. DNA for the CDR3: TGTGCCAGCAGCTTTTACACAGGATCCTACGAGCAGTACTTC. Translating it yields CASSFYTGSYEQYF. V is TRBV7-2 and J is TRBJ2-7; a possible D gene is TRBD1 (5 bases). Germline V lookup: CDR1 SGHTA, CDR2 FQGNSA. This CDR3 has 14 amino acids. Trimming removed 3 bases at V and 1 base at J, with 10 bases between.

V usage is TRBV6-1 and J usage is TRBJ2-7; no reliable D call. The CDR3 extends over 11 amino acids. Germline V CDR1 and CDR2: MNHNS, SASEGT. Trimming shortened V by 2 bases and J by 4 bases, and 3 bases separated the two germline ends. The CDR3 sequence is CASSELYEQYF. In DNA form, the CDR3 reads TGTGCCAGCAGTGAACTATACGAGCAGTACTTC.

The chain employs TRBV5-5 and TRBJ2-3; D perhaps matches TRBD2 (6 bases). The CDR3 has 16 amino acids. The germline V gene has CDR1 SGHKS and CDR2 YYEKEE (reference sequence). V was cut by 2 bases and J by 0 bases, with 13 bases left in between. The CDR3 protein is CASSFIPGESTDTQYF. In DNA, the CDR3 is TGTGCCAGCAGCTTCATCCCGGGGGAAAGCACAGATACGCAGTATTTT.

The chain has TRBV27 and TRBJ2-3; a possible D gene is TRBD1 (5 bases). Trimming cost V 6 bases and J 3 bases, with 28 bases left between them. Germline lookup yields CDR1 MNHEY and CDR2 SMNVEV (reference sequence). The CDR3 is made up of 19 amino acids. CDR3 bases: TGTGCCAGCAGCCCAGGTACTTGGATAGGGGCGCAGTTTACAGATACGCAGTATTTT. Translation: CASSPGTWIGAQFTDTQYF.

V gene TRBV7-9 combines with J gene TRBJ1-1; 8 bases agree with TRBD1. V dropped 6 bases and J dropped 4; count of bases not matched to a gene: 4. The CDR3 contains 13 residues. Looked up from germline, CDR1 is SEHNR and CDR2 is FQNEAQ (reference sequence). Here the CDR3 DNA reads TGTGCCAGCAGGCTTACAGGGGGCACTGAAGCTTTCTTT. This codes for CASRLTGGTEAFF.

This chain connects TRBV7-9 to TRBJ1-4, with D unclear. CDR3 size: 15 residues. With 6 bases removed from V and 0 bases from J, the gap between germline ends came to 11 bases. Germline V gives CDR1 SEHNR, CDR2 FQNEAQ (reference sequence). Here the CDR3 DNA reads TGTGCCAGCAGGGATAAGACGGCAACTAATGAAAAACTGTTTTTT. Translating gives CASRDKTATNEKLFF.